This TCR beta chain was recorded in a study of cytotoxic CD8 clonotypes in ibrutinib-treated CLL (dated by TCRdb to the early 2020s). About the investigation overall: The cohort had about a dozen relapsed/refractory and approximately 15 treatment-naive patients; some 17 were IGHV unmutated. Samples averaged roughly 260,000 productive templates and some 96,000 productive rearrangements. Cryopreserved peripheral blood mononuclear cells were obtained prior to treatment, at the time of response, and at either disease progression or sustained remission. Response samples were obtained after a median of around eleven months of treatment, with a range of about 6 to 36 months. Responses were partial in around 25 patients and complete in 2; after median around 65 months follow-up, about 14 stayed in remission and about 12 progressed. Of the approximately 87 participants in the trial, 26 had longitudinal samples available. Overall study outcomes, separate from this receptor: Baseline clonality was found to be higher than that of age-matched healthy donors and was strongly correlated with circulating CD8+ T-cell counts. Public clonotypes were rare and either shrank or stayed stable during treatment, and the rise in clonality at ibrutinib response reflected expansion of private clonotypes. Lymph node repertoires were not examined, and the timing of sampling was not matched between patients in sustained remission and those whose disease progressed. Clonality rose at ibrutinib response, remained stable during sustained remission, and dropped back toward baseline at progression.

The goal of deep resolution MiSeq sequencing was a depth between 1 in 1 million and 1 in 200,000 T cells, and coverage averaged 10x per clonotype. The immunoSEQ hsTCRB Kit was used to generate the TCR beta libraries. The paper's processing steps were these. Data were analyzed with ImmunoSEQ Data Assistant and ImmunoSEQ Analyzer, with V, D and J genes assigned per IMGT definitions. Clonality, which ranges from 0 to 1, was calculated by subtracting the normalized Shannon entropy of productive rearrangement frequencies from one. Only overrepresented clonotypes making up at least 0.05% of each patient's repertoire were included in the public clonotype analysis. About a dozen age-matched healthy donor repertoires from immuneACCESS served as clonality controls. The clones in this table, taken by TCRdb from immuneACCESS, are in-frame only. Not every clone is retained; where verified, under half of the shortfall comes from an unresolved V gene, and the cause of the rest is unknown. The V and J calls and clone size were taken over from that table, and D and trimming were inferred from the DNA. The sample has about 84,000 clones on record, around 84% of them singletons. Of the sample, about 5.8% falls within the top ten clones.

For TCR beta library preparation, about 2.2 micrograms of genomic DNA were extracted from the cryopreserved PBMCs. Longitudinal blood samples from CLL patients on ibrutinib monotherapy were analyzed using high-throughput TCR beta sequencing. The patients took part in an open-label, single-center phase 2 trial of ibrutinib monotherapy. The CDR3 spans 12 residues, from the cysteine through the phenylalanine. The read is trimmed to its CDR3 DNA, 36 bases read in frame from base 1. V sheds 4 bases and J sheds 4 bases, leaving 7 bases between their ends. Via the germline V gene, CDR1 is SQVTM and CDR2 ANQGSEA. With regard to this clone: This clone's antigen is unknown. Per-base quality was not reported, and no clone a single base away is much larger than it.

Here the chain combines TRBV29-1 and TRBJ2-2; the D gene identity is not certain. This TCR derives from a human donor with chronic lymphocytic leukemia. This material consisted of PBMCs, taken before ibrutinib treatment. The base sequence is TGCAGCGTTGGTCGCGGCACCGGGGAGCTGTTTTTT. This yields the protein CSVGRGTGELFF.